The 21 T cell receptor beta chains below were found in one sample sequenced in a study of siplizumab effects on memory and regulatory T cells. Only in-frame clones appear in the TCRdb table, and some are missing; sequencing was by immunoSEQ multiplex PCR. The sample lists about 50,000 clones; less than 90% were seen once. The sequenced sample consisted of naive CD8+ T cells sorted from blood. All receptors derive from a human donor in good health.

The V and J genes are TRBV9 and TRBJ2-1, with 8 bases fitting TRBD2. After removal of 3 bases from V and 8 bases from J, the junction contained 13 bases not matched to a gene. The germline CDR1 and CDR2 sequences are SGDLS and YYNGEE. The length of the CDR3 is 16 residues. CDR3 nucleotide sequence: TGTGCCAGCAGCGCCTATACGGGGGGGCATTACCATGAGCAGTTCTTC. This gives the protein CASSAYTGGHYHEQFF.

This clone was observed a single time. V is TRBV6-4 and J is TRBJ2-3, with 8 positions matching TRBD2. Germline loops: CDR1 MRHNA, CDR2 SNTAGT. The CDR3 has 16 amino acids. Trimming removed 0 bases from V and 2 bases from J; junction bases left unmatched: 4. Written as DNA, the CDR3 is TGTGCCAGCAGTGACTCGAGTAGCGGGAACACAGATACGCAGTATTTT. It translates to CASSDSSSGNTDTQYF.

The gene calls are TRBV5-1 and TRBJ1-2; D is uncertain. CDR3 length equals 15 residues. CDR1 SGHRS and CDR2 YFSETQ come from the germline V gene. Trimming cost V 4 bases and J 2 bases, with 15 bases left between them. The CDR3 nucleotides are TGCGCCAGCAGCACATGGCCCGGAGAGAACTATGGCTACACCTTC. Its translation: CASSTWPGENYGYTF.

This chain uses TRBV14 with TRBJ2-5, with 7 bases lining up with TRBD2. CDR1 is SGHDN and CDR2 is FVKESK in the germline V gene. The length of the CDR3 is 18 residues. After removal of 1 base from V and 4 bases from J, the junction contained 15 bases not matched to a gene. Here the CDR3 reads CASSQGVGGSLLRETQYF. CDR3 nucleotide sequence: TGTGCCAGCAGCCAAGGCGTGGGCGGGAGTCTATTGCGAGAGACCCAGTACTTC.

The chain recombines TRBV29-1 with TRBJ2-5; D may be TRBD1 (7 bases). V was clipped by 3 bases and J by 7 bases, with 18 bases between them. The V gene's germline CDR1 is SQVTM and CDR2 ANQGSEA. The CDR3 sequence is 14 residues long. The CDR3 reads CSVETGTPRGTQYF. In DNA form, the CDR3 reads TGCAGCGTTGAGACAGGGACTCCCAGGGGGACCCAGTACTTC.

The chain employs TRBV7-2 and TRBJ2-7; D unresolved. The V end was cut by 5 bases, the J end by 4 bases, with 12 bases between. The CDR3 totals 13 residues. The germline V gene has CDR1 SGHTA and CDR2 FQGNSA. The DNA for the CDR3 is TGTGCCAGCAGCCAATACCCCGGGTACGAGCAGTACTTC. Translated, it gives CASSQYPGYEQYF. The variable domain in full, completed from reference TRBV7-2 and TRBJ2-7, reads GAGVSQSPSNKVTEKGKDVELRCDPISGHTALYWYRQSLGQGLEFLIYFQGNSAPDKSGLPSDRFSAERTGGSVSTLTIQRTQQEDSAVYLCASSQYPGYEQYFGPGTRLTVT.

The rearrangement links TRBV29-1 to TRBJ2-1; a possible D gene is TRBD2 (6 bases). This CDR3 has 11 amino acids. V gave up 7 bases and J gave up 10 bases, with 14 bases separating them. Germline CDR1 is SQVTM and CDR2 is ANQGSEA. CDR3 DNA: TGCAGCGACTTTGGGGGGAAAGAGCAGTTCTTC. Protein product: CSDFGGKEQFF.

The genes are TRBV5-4 and TRBJ2-5; a weak D match, TRBD2 (6 bases). The germline gives CDR1 SGHNT, CDR2 YYREEE (reference sequence). This CDR3 has 15 residues. V was cut by 6 bases and J by 3 bases, with 18 bases left in between. Written as DNA, the CDR3 is TGTGCCAGCATCGATTCGGACCGGGGGAAAGAGACCCAGTACTTC. Translated: CASIDSDRGKETQYF.

V is TRBV6-5 and J is TRBJ2-1; the match to TRBD2 covers 12 bases. This CDR3 comprises 16 residues. Germline trimming cut 0 bases from V and 4 bases from J; bases unmatched to any gene: 1. CDR1 and CDR2 (germline): MNHEY, SVGAGI. This CDR3 is CASSYSLAGGYNEQFF. The CDR3 DNA is TGTGCCAGCAGTTACTCCCTAGCGGGGGGGTACAATGAGCAGTTCTTC.

The chain has TRBV7-9 and TRBJ1-2; D perhaps matches TRBD1 (6 bases). V shed 5 bases and J shed 4 bases, with 17 bases lying between them. This CDR3 is built from 15 residues. Germline CDR1 is SEHNR and CDR2 is FQNEAQ (reference sequence). The CDR3 DNA sequence: TGTGCCAGCAGCGAGGTTTTACAGGGCCCCTATGGCTACACCTTC. Protein sequence: CASSEVLQGPYGYTF.

The J gene is TRBJ1-5, the V gene TRBV5-1; D remains unclear. The length of the CDR3 is 16 residues. Between the trimmed V and J ends, which lost 0 bases and 9 bases, there was a span of 19 bases. CDR1 and CDR2 from the germline V gene are SGHRS and YFSETQ. The CDR3 protein is CASSLDPLGPQTPQHF. DNA of the CDR3: TGCGCCAGCAGCTTGGACCCCCTAGGACCACAAACGCCCCAGCATTTT.

V is TRBV7-3 and J is TRBJ2-1; maybe TRBD2 (5 bases). The germline CDR1 and CDR2 sequences are SGHTA and FQGTGA. The V gene lost 2 bases and the J gene lost 5 bases, with 10 bases spanning the gap. The CDR3 extends over 14 amino acids. CDR3 protein: CASSLGEYHNEQFF. The DNA for the CDR3 is TGTGCCAGCAGCTTAGGGGAGTACCACAATGAGCAGTTCTTC.

The V and J genes are TRBV29-1 and TRBJ2-3; D might be TRBD1 (5 bases). V was pared by 1 base and J by 4 bases, with 15 bases between. The CDR3 is 15 amino acids. Germline V gives CDR1 SQVTM, CDR2 ANQGSEA. CDR3 sequence reads: CSVEGTRQTPDTQYF. The CDR3 coding sequence is TGCAGCGTTGAAGGAACGAGACAGACTCCAGATACGCAGTATTTT.

On this clone itself: Other DNA sequences in the same sample also yield this CDR3. The gene calls are TRBV29-1 and TRBJ2-7; no clear D. This CDR3 contains 10 residues. CDR1 and CDR2 from the germline V gene are SQVTM and ANQGSEA. V lost 4 bases and J 3 bases, leaving 4 bases between the germline ends. CDR3 region: CSVVDYEQYF. The CDR3 region has the DNA TGCAGCGTTGTAGACTACGAGCAGTACTTC.

The genes are TRBV5-1 and TRBJ1-1; D possibly corresponds to TRBD1 (5 bases). CDR3 size: 15 residues. Trimming stripped 0 bases from V and 4 bases from J, with 13 bases between. Germline V gene sequence: CDR1 SGHRS, CDR2 YFSETQ. The CDR3 loop reads CASSLGEMGGTEAFF. In DNA form, the CDR3 reads TGCGCCAGCAGCTTGGGAGAAATGGGGGGCACTGAAGCTTTCTTT.

V is TRBV5-4 and J is TRBJ2-1, with 7 bases identical to TRBD1. With 3 bases clipped from V and 5 bases from J, the junction kept 5 bases outside the gene matches. CDR3 length: 14 amino acids. Per germline, CDR1 SGHNT and CDR2 YYREEE (reference sequence). DNA for the CDR3: TGTGCCAGCAGCTGGGACAGTCAGGACAATGAGCAGTTCTTC. Its protein is CASSWDSQDNEQFF.

The rearrangement joins TRBV14 to TRBJ1-1; D gene uncertain. Germline V gene lookup returns CDR1 SGHDN and CDR2 FVKESK. V was cut by 0 bases and J by 8 bases, with 7 bases left in between. The length of the CDR3 is 12 residues. For the CDR3, the DNA is TGTGCCAGCAGCCAAGATCCCATAGAAGCTTTCTTT. Protein: CASSQDPIEAFF.

The chain is built from TRBV5-1 and TRBJ2-7; D could derive from TRBD1 or TRBD2 (5 bases each). Germline lookup yields CDR1 SGHRS and CDR2 YFSETQ. This CDR3 spans 14 amino acids. V gave up 4 bases and J gave up 2 bases, with 13 bases separating them. The CDR3 DNA reads TGCGCCAGCAGCCCCGGGACGTTGACCTACGAGCAGTACTTC. It is translated as CASSPGTLTYEQYF.

The chain has TRBV27 and TRBJ2-7, with TRBD1 matching 12 bases. Germline loops: CDR1 MNHEY, CDR2 SMNVEV (reference sequence). Trimming cost V 6 bases and J 6 bases; bases outside gene matches: 6. CDR3 length equals 14 residues. The CDR3 loop reads CASRGGTGGGEQYF. CDR3 DNA: TGTGCCAGCAGGGGGGGGACAGGGGGCGGCGAGCAGTACTTC.

The CDR3 coding sequence is TGCGCCAGCAGCTTTACAGGGGGGAATCCTGAAGCTTTCTTT. It encodes CASSFTGGNPEAFF. This chain uses TRBV5-1 with TRBJ1-1; 8 positions agree with TRBD1. Unmatched junction bases numbered 6, after V lost 2 bases and J lost 6 bases. CDR1 is SGHRS, CDR2 YFSETQ, per germline. The CDR3 consists of 14 residues.

The V call is TRBV5-1, the J call TRBJ2-7; D might be TRBD2 (6 bases). The CDR3 length is 17 residues. Germline V CDR1 and CDR2: SGHRS, YFSETQ. Trimming shortened V by 4 bases and J by 4 bases, and 24 bases separated the two germline ends. The CDR3 reads CASSGGDLASRDYEQYF. CDR3 bases: TGCGCCAGCAGCGGGGGAGACCTAGCGTCACGAGATTACGAGCAGTACTTC. The full variable domain, rest sourced from reference TRBV5-1 and TRBJ2-7, is KAGVTQTPRYLIKTRGQQVTLSCSPISGHRSVSWYQQTPGQGLQFLFEYFSETQRNKGNFPGRFSGRQFSNSRSEMNVSTLELGDSALYLCASSGGDLASRDYEQYFGPGTRLTVT.